The 14 T cell receptor beta chains below were found in one sample sequenced in a study of blood T cell repertoires in COVID-19. Libraries were prepared by immunoSEQ multiplex PCR; TCRdb keeps only in-frame clonotypes and omits some of them. The sample includes over 200,000 clones, 86% of them seen just once. The sequenced material came from PBMCs or T cells enriched from blood (not recorded which). These receptors were collected from a woman in her fifties or sixties in a cohort exposed to, infected with or recovered from COVID-19 (not recorded which).

The chain uses TRBV10-1 and TRBJ1-6; the D gene is possibly TRBD1 (6 bases). Trimming removed 8 bases from V and 1 base from J, with 12 bases in between. The germline V gene has CDR1 WNHNN and CDR2 SYGVQD (reference sequence). The CDR3 runs 15 residues. CDR3 nucleotide sequence: TGCGCCAGCTACGCAGGGGCGTCCTATAATTCACCCCTCCACTTT. Its translation is CASYAGASYNSPLHF.

V gene TRBV7-2 combines with J gene TRBJ2-7; 11 bases align to TRBD2. Germline trimming cut 1 base from V and 9 bases from J; bases unmatched to any gene: 8. Per germline, CDR1 SGHTA and CDR2 FQGNSA. The CDR3 has 15 residues. The CDR3 spells CASSLEASGGRVQYF. The CDR3 DNA reads TGTGCCAGCAGCTTAGAGGCTAGCGGGGGGCGGGTGCAGTACTTC.

This chain joins TRBV9 and TRBJ2-1, with D possibly TRBD2 on 5 matching bases. The V gene lost 3 bases and the J gene lost 2 bases, with 15 bases spanning the gap. Germline CDR1 and CDR2: SGDLS and YYNGEE. The CDR3 runs 16 residues. CDR3 DNA: TGTGCCAGCAGCGCCCACTTAGCGACAACCTACAATGAGCAGTTCTTC. Its protein product is CASSAHLATTYNEQFF.

V and J are TRBV7-2 and TRBJ1-2, with D uncertain. The CDR3 is made up of 14 amino acids. Trimming shortened V by 1 base and J by 5 bases, and 11 bases separated the two germline ends. Germline V gene data show CDR1 as SGHTA and CDR2 as FQGNSA. Written as DNA, the CDR3 is TGTGCCAGCAGCTTAGAACTCCTTATGTATGGCTACACCTTC. It yields the protein CASSLELLMYGYTF.

The chain uses TRBV29-1 and TRBJ2-7; TRBD1 aligns across 9 bases. Germline V gene sequence: CDR1 SQVTM, CDR2 ANQGSEA. This CDR3 region has 13 residues. J lost 6 bases, V lost 3 bases, and 6 bases had no gene match. The CDR3 nucleotides read TGCAGCGTTGAGCGAAGACAGGGGGGCGAGCAGTACTTC. Encoded protein: CSVERRQGGEQYF.

V is TRBV4-2 and J is TRBJ2-7; the match to TRBD1 covers 9 bases. CDR3 length: 16 residues. Per the germline V gene, CDR1 is LGHNA and CDR2 is YNFKEQ. V shed 3 bases, J shed 1 base, and the junction held 7 bases outside the gene matches. This chain's CDR3 is CASSHASGTGSYEQYF. CDR3 nucleotides: TGTGCCAGCAGCCACGCTTCAGGGACAGGGTCCTACGAGCAGTACTTC.

J is TRBJ1-1 and V is TRBV6-5, with TRBD1 as a possible D gene (6 bases). CDR3 size: 15 residues. V was pared by 7 bases and J by 1 base, with 16 bases between. Per germline, CDR1 MNHEY and CDR2 SVGAGI. CDR3 coding DNA: TGTGCCAGCACGGTAAAACAGGGATCGAACACTGAAGCTTTCTTT. Protein product: CASTVKQGSNTEAFF.

In DNA, the CDR3 is TGTGCCAGCAGCTTGGGACAGGGGTCCCGCTACGAGCAGTACTTC. It codes for CASSLGQGSRYEQYF. V and J are TRBV5-4 and TRBJ2-7, with 8 bases identical to TRBD1. Per germline, CDR1 SGHNT and CDR2 YYREEE (reference sequence). The CDR3 is 15 residues long. V was clipped by 0 bases and J by 3 bases; unmatched bases: 5.

This clone has only one observation. The rearrangement links TRBV6-5 to TRBJ2-1; D possibly corresponds to TRBD2 (7 bases). Germline V gene data show CDR1 as MNHEY and CDR2 as SVGAGI. Trimming pared 5 bases from V and 15 bases from J, leaving 17 bases between. CDR3 length equals 12 residues. The CDR3 DNA follows: TGTGCCAGCAGTATCCTTGAGGGGGGGCCGTTCTTC. This sequence encodes CASSILEGGPFF.

The chain links TRBV2 to TRBJ1-6; the match to TRBD1 covers 9 bases. V lost 7 bases to trimming and J lost 5 bases; unmatched junction nucleotides: 6. CDR1 and CDR2 from the germline V gene are SNHLY and FYNNEI. There are 15 residues in the CDR3. CDR3 nucleotide sequence: TGTGCCAGCACCGGACAGGGGAACGATAATTCACCCCTCCACTTT. It translates to CASTGQGNDNSPLHF.

The V gene is TRBV7-9, the J gene TRBJ2-7, with 7 nucleotides matching TRBD1. Losses at the gene ends were 5 bases for V and 0 bases for J; bases not matched to a gene: 1. The CDR3 consists of 13 residues. Germline values: CDR1 SEHNR, CDR2 FQNEAQ (reference sequence). The DNA for the CDR3 is TGTGCCAGCAGCCGGGACAGCTCCTACGAGCAGTACTTC. Translation gives CASSRDSSYEQYF. The full variable domain, its missing parts supplied by reference TRBV7-9 and TRBJ2-7, is DTGVSQNPRHKITKRGQNVTFRCDPISEHNRLYWYRQTLGQGPEFLTYFQNEAQLEKSRLLSDRFSAERPKGSFSTLEIQRTEQGDSAMYLCASSRDSSYEQYFGPGTRLTVT.

This clone came up once. The chain uses TRBV6-5 and TRBJ1-3, with D uncertain. Germline assignment: CDR1 MNHEY and CDR2 SVGAGI. The CDR3 contains 13 residues. V gave up 2 bases and J gave up 4 bases, with 6 bases separating them. As DNA, the CDR3 is TGTGCCAGCAGTTACGGGAGGGGAAACACCATATATTTT. Its translation is CASSYGRGNTIYF.

V is TRBV5-4 and J is TRBJ2-5, with 9 nucleotides matching TRBD1. Trimming at V came to 5 bases and at J to 4 bases, leaving 6 bases not matched to a gene. The CDR3 is 14 residues long. Germline CDR1 and CDR2: SGHNT and YYREEE (reference sequence). The CDR3 reads CASSGGTGRETQYF. The CDR3 region has the DNA TGTGCCAGCAGTGGGGGGACAGGGCGAGAGACCCAGTACTTC.

CDR3 region: CASSQNLNWYF. In nucleotides, the CDR3 is TGTGCCAGCAGTCAAAACTTAAATTGGTACTTC. The chain links TRBV2 to TRBJ2-7; D unclear. Germline V gives CDR1 SNHLY, CDR2 FYNNEI. The V and J ends lost 5 bases and 12 bases respectively, with 14 bases between them. The CDR3 covers 11 residues.